These 30 T cell receptor beta chains originate from one sample sequenced in a study of beta chain features in type 1 diabetes. Study outcomes and limitations: TCRB CDR3s from Type 1 diabetes patients were moderately but significantly shorter in all four CD4+ subsets.

Sequencing targeted expressed TCRB transcripts, as all isolated RNA had been reverse transcribed. Sequenced by immunoSEQ multiplex PCR; TCRdb stores in-frame clones only, minus some. The table lists roughly 290,000 clones, approximately 16% of them singletons. The antigens these receptors bind are not known. The source material was naive CD4+ T cells from blood. The receptors stem from a young man with type 1 diabetes.

The chain recombines TRBV9 with TRBJ1-1; D remains unclear. Germline loops: CDR1 SGDLS, CDR2 YYNGEE. This CDR3 comprises 12 residues. Trimming took 3 bases from V and 0 from J, leaving 3 bases between them. The CDR3 DNA is TGTGCCAGCAGCGCCATGAACACTGAAGCTTTCTTT. Amino acid sequence: CASSAMNTEAFF.

The J gene is TRBJ1-2, the V gene TRBV5-1; TRBD1 aligns across 7 bases. Germline lookup yields CDR1 SGHRS and CDR2 YFSETQ. V gave up 4 bases and J gave up 2 bases; unmatched junction bases: 8. The CDR3 consists of 15 residues. CDR3 nucleotides: TGCGCCAGCAGCCCTGGACAGGAAGAGAACTATGGCTACACCTTC. It is translated as CASSPGQEENYGYTF. The full variable domain, in which reference TRBV5-1 and TRBJ1-2 provide the parts outside the CDR3, is KAGVTQTPRYLIKTRGQQVTLSCSPISGHRSVSWYQQTPGQGLQFLFEYFSETQRNKGNFPGRFSGRQFSNSRSEMNVSTLELGDSALYLCASSPGQEENYGYTFGSGTRLTVV.

This clone was detected a few times. The chain has TRBV9 and TRBJ2-1; perhaps TRBD2 as D (6 bases). V was clipped by 3 bases and J by 14 bases, with 21 bases between them. Germline V gene sequence: CDR1 SGDLS, CDR2 YYNGEE. This CDR3 has 14 residues. The CDR3 spells CASSAHSGGETEFF. The DNA for the CDR3 is TGTGCCAGCAGCGCCCATTCCGGGGGAGAAACGGAGTTCTTC.

The chain has TRBV6-6 and TRBJ2-3, with a possible D match to TRBD1 (5 bases). CDR3 length: 14 residues. V lost 6 bases to trimming and J lost 7 bases, with 17 bases between them. Germline CDR1 is MNHNY and CDR2 is SVGAGI (reference sequence). CDR3 protein: CASRAGLPMNTQYF. CDR3 nucleotides: TGTGCCAGCAGAGCAGGGCTGCCGATGAATACGCAGTATTTT.

This clone turned up a few times. The chain joins TRBV20-1 to TRBJ1-6, with unresolved D. The V end lost 2 bases, the J end lost 10 bases, and 6 bases lay between the germline ends. The V gene's germline CDR1 is DFQATT and CDR2 SNEGSKA (reference sequence). The CDR3 contains 11 residues. The CDR3 sequence is CSARLGSPLHF. The DNA for the CDR3 is TGCAGTGCTAGACTCGGGTCACCCCTCCACTTT.

This chain uses TRBV7-9 with TRBJ1-5; 7 positions agree with TRBD1. The CDR3 is 13 residues long. Losses at the gene ends were 7 bases for V and 5 bases for J; bases not matched to a gene: 5. Per germline, CDR1 SEHNR and CDR2 FQNEAQ (reference sequence). CDR3 sequence reads: CASNRDRDQPQHF. CDR3 sequence (DNA): TGTGCCAGCAACCGAGACAGGGATCAGCCCCAGCATTTT. Based on the CDR3 plus reference TRBV7-9 and TRBJ1-5, the full variable domain is DTGVSQNPRHKITKRGQNVTFRCDPISEHNRLYWYRQTLGQGPEFLTYFQNEAQLEKSRLLSDRFSAERPKGSFSTLEIQRTEQGDSAMYLCASNRDRDQPQHFGDGTRLSIL.

The chain is built from TRBV4-1 and TRBJ1-1; D is undetermined. The CDR3 has 17 residues. The V end was cut by 0 bases, the J end by 1 base, with 15 bases between. Germline loops: CDR1 MGHRA, CDR2 YSYEKL. This chain's CDR3 is CASSQDRSSGSNTEAFF. CDR3 bases: TGCGCCAGCAGCCAAGATCGGTCCTCGGGGTCGAACACTGAAGCTTTCTTT.

This clone has just a few counts. The gene calls are TRBV21-1 and TRBJ1-2; TRBD1, as called in the table, went unchecked against the DNA. TRBV21-1 is a recognized pseudogene. The CDR3 loop spans 17 amino acids. This CDR3 is CASSHQPQEHRGNGYTF. The CDR3 bases are TGTGCCAGCAGCCATCAACCGCAGGAACACAGGGGAAATGGCTACACCTTC.

DNA of the CDR3: TGTGCCAGCAGCTCAGACAGGGGATTTGGAAACACCATATATTTT. Translating gives CASSSDRGFGNTIYF. The rearrangement uses TRBV7-9 and TRBJ1-3; TRBD1 aligns across 8 bases. Trimming cost V 4 bases and J 3 bases; bases outside gene matches: 5. The CDR3 totals 15 residues. Germline CDR1 SEHNR, CDR2 FQNEAQ (reference sequence).

This clone was detected a few times. This chain joins TRBV20-1 and TRBJ2-5, with D possibly matching TRBD2 (6 bases). The CDR3 is 11 amino acids. V lost 1 base and J 10 bases, leaving 10 bases between the germline ends. The germline V gene has CDR1 DFQATT and CDR2 SNEGSKA (reference sequence). The CDR3 DNA is TGCAGTGCTAGAGTGGCCGGGGGCCAGTACTTC. This encodes CSARVAGGQYF.

CDR3 bases: TGCAGCGCTACTGTCTCTGCTGGAAACACCATATATTTT. Protein product: CSATVSAGNTIYF. The chain recombines TRBV29-1 with TRBJ1-3; unclear D gene. Germline V lookup: CDR1 SQVTM, CDR2 ANQGSEA. CDR3 size: 13 residues. Trimming shortened V by 7 bases and J by 2 bases, and 12 bases separated the two germline ends.

Concerning this clone: Since no conserved phenylalanine or tryptophan closes the CDR3, a read error is the likely cause. No DNA is shown, since the ends of the CDR3 on it are uncertain; the CDR3 is the one TCRdb lists. The chain recombines TRBV6-1 with TRBJ2-6; the table's D call TRBD1 went unverified against the DNA. The CDR3 length is 13 residues, termini included. Germline V lookup: CDR1 MNHNS, CDR2 SASEGT. This CDR3 is CASSEDGGQGCFV.

This clone occurred a few times. This chain joins TRBV30 and TRBJ1-5; 9 bases align to TRBD1. Looked up from germline, CDR1 is GTSNPN and CDR2 is SVGIG (reference sequence). The CDR3 totals 14 residues. With V trimmed by 1 base and J by 5 bases, 3 bases remained unmatched. CDR3 in amino acids: CAWSATGGYQPQHF. The CDR3 bases are TGTGCCTGGAGTGCCACAGGGGGCTATCAGCCCCAGCATTTT.

The chain employs TRBV7-2 and TRBJ2-2; 7 nucleotides align to TRBD2. The CDR3 sequence is 15 residues long. J was trimmed by 2 bases and V by 7 bases; bases with no gene match: 7. In germline, CDR1 is SGHTA, CDR2 FQGNSA. The CDR3 nucleotides read TGTGCCAGCAATTGGGGGGGAGGAAACACCGGGGAGCTGTTTTTT. This sequence encodes CASNWGGGNTGELFF.

The gene calls are TRBV18 and TRBJ2-7; 8 nucleotides align to TRBD2. J was trimmed by 4 bases and V by 3 bases; bases with no gene match: 8. The germline CDR1 and CDR2 sequences are KGHSH and LQKENI. The CDR3 is 15 amino acids. The CDR3 here is CASSPGLVSRYEQYF. In DNA, the CDR3 is TGTGCCAGCTCACCGGGACTAGTTAGTCGTTACGAGCAGTACTTC.

The chain is built from TRBV29-1 and TRBJ1-2, with TRBD1 matching over 7 bases. Germline values: CDR1 SQVTM, CDR2 ANQGSEA. There are 15 residues in the CDR3. The V segment lost 4 bases and the J segment 4 bases; nucleotides outside the gene matches: 12. The DNA for the CDR3 is TGCAGCGTTGCTTCGACGTTAGGGGGCCGCTATGGCTACACCTTC. This encodes CSVASTLGGRYGYTF.

The chain joins TRBV18 to TRBJ2-7; 13 nucleotides align to TRBD2. Germline V lookup: CDR1 KGHSH, CDR2 LQKENI. The junction had 7 bases not matched to a gene; V was cut back by 1 base and J by 7 bases. The CDR3 is made up of 16 amino acids. The CDR3 loop reads CASSPRTSGRFGEQYF. The CDR3 DNA reads as TGTGCCAGCTCACCACGGACTAGCGGGAGATTCGGGGAGCAGTACTTC. Using reference TRBV18 and TRBJ2-7 for the parts outside the CDR3, the full variable domain is NAGVMQNPRHLVRRRGQEARLRCSPMKGHSHVYWYRQLPEEGLKFMVYLQKENIIDESGMPKERFSAEFPKEGPSILRIQQVVRGDSAAYFCASSPRTSGRFGEQYFGPGTRLTVT.

V and J are TRBV5-1 and TRBJ2-5; a weak D match, TRBD2 (6 bases). This CDR3 is 15 amino acids long. In germline, CDR1 is SGHRS, CDR2 YFSETQ. V was clipped by 4 bases and J by 8 bases, with 21 bases between them. The CDR3 nucleotides read TGCGCCAGCAGCCCCGCCGGGACTCCCAGGGCCACCCAGTACTTC. Its protein is CASSPAGTPRATQYF.

The chain is built from TRBV11-2 and TRBJ2-1; TRBD1 matches at 7 bases. The CDR3 totals 16 residues. The junction had 11 bases not matched to a gene; V was cut back by 2 bases and J by 7 bases. CDR1 and CDR2 from the germline V gene are SGHAT and FQNNGV. The DNA for the CDR3 is TGTGCCAGCAGCTTATGGAATGGACAGGTCAGGAATGAGCAGTTCTTC. Translating gives CASSLWNGQVRNEQFF.

This clone came up a few times. In DNA, the CDR3 is TGTGCCAGCAGTTCAAACAGGGACAACGAGCAGTACTTC. Encoded protein: CASSSNRDNEQYF. The chain combines TRBV6-5 with TRBJ2-7; weak D call: TRBD1 (6 bases). The V end lost 4 bases, the J end lost 5 bases, and 12 bases lay between the germline ends. Looked up from germline, CDR1 is MNHEY and CDR2 is SVGAGI. The CDR3 spans 13 residues.

The rearrangement uses TRBV28 and TRBJ2-7; D is perhaps TRBD1 (5 bases). The CDR3 length is 14 residues. Germline assignment: CDR1 MDHEN and CDR2 SYDVKM. With 6 bases removed from V and 4 bases from J, the gap between germline ends came to 16 bases. The CDR3 DNA reads TGTGCCAGCAGATTAGCAGGGTATGGGTACGAGCAGTACTTC. It translates to CASRLAGYGYEQYF.

The chain joins TRBV19 to TRBJ2-4, with 10 bases that match TRBD2. With 5 bases clipped from V and 8 bases from J, the junction kept 6 bases outside the gene matches. CDR1 and CDR2 (germline): LNHDA, SQIVND (reference sequence). CDR3 length: 14 residues. The CDR3 sequence: CASSLSGGADIQYF. CDR3 DNA: TGTGCCAGTAGTTTGAGCGGGGGGGCTGACATTCAGTACTTC.

This chain links TRBV28 with TRBJ2-7; unclear D gene. The CDR3 runs to 14 residues. V lost 5 bases and J lost 0, with 11 bases in between. Germline CDR1 MDHEN, CDR2 SYDVKM. The CDR3 DNA sequence: TGTGCCAGCAGTCCCGACTCAAACTCCTACGAGCAGTACTTC. Encoded protein: CASSPDSNSYEQYF.

The table lists this clone with a few counts. The CDR3 nucleotides are TGTGCCAGTAGTGGGCTAGCGGGGTTCCCGAGGAATGAGCAGTTCTTC. Amino acid sequence: CASSGLAGFPRNEQFF. The chain has TRBV19 and TRBJ2-1, with 9 bases fitting TRBD2. The CDR3 extends over 16 amino acids. J gave up 7 bases and V 5 bases, and 12 bases lay outside the gene matches. CDR1 is LNHDA and CDR2 is SQIVND in the germline V gene (reference sequence).

The chain combines TRBV27 with TRBJ2-1; D perhaps matches TRBD2 (6 bases). Germline CDR1 and CDR2: MNHEY and SMNVEV (reference sequence). Trimming pared 6 bases from V and 3 bases from J, leaving 15 bases between. The CDR3 length is 15 residues. The CDR3 is CASRPGSGFYNEQFF. The CDR3, as DNA: TGTGCCAGCAGGCCCGGAAGCGGGTTCTACAATGAGCAGTTCTTC.

The chain combines TRBV5-4 with TRBJ2-3, with 7 bases fitting TRBD2. CDR3 length equals 14 residues. Germline trimming cut 1 base from V and 2 bases from J; bases unmatched to any gene: 1. Germline V gene data show CDR1 as SGHNT and CDR2 as YYREEE (reference sequence). CDR3 residues: CASSLSGDTDTQYF. The CDR3 nucleotides are TGTGCCAGCAGCTTGAGCGGGGACACAGATACGCAGTATTTT.

The chain is built from TRBV10-3 and TRBJ2-3; 9 bases fit TRBD2. CDR1 and CDR2 (germline): ENHRY, SYGVKD. V shed 10 bases, J shed 1 base, and the junction held 3 bases outside the gene matches. The length of the CDR3 is 13 residues. The CDR3 sequence is CATASGGTDTQYF. The CDR3 bases are TGTGCCACCGCTAGCGGGGGCACAGATACGCAGTATTTT.

In this sample, this clone turned up a few times. V is TRBV30 and J is TRBJ1-5; D not resolved. Germline lookup yields CDR1 GTSNPN and CDR2 SVGIG (reference sequence). V was pared by 3 bases and J by 3 bases, with 9 bases between. This CDR3 has 13 residues. The CDR3 spells CAWSPRTNQPQHF. The CDR3 coding sequence is TGTGCCTGGAGCCCCAGAACCAATCAGCCCCAGCATTTT.

J is TRBJ1-5 and V is TRBV5-1, with TRBD1 matching over 12 bases. The CDR3 is made up of 18 amino acids. Germline CDR1 and CDR2: SGHRS and YFSETQ. Trimming took 3 bases from V and 2 from J; bases not matched to a gene: 9. CDR3 nucleotide sequence: TGCGCCAGCAGCTGGGGGGACAGGGGGCGAGGAGGCAATCAGCCCCAGCATTTT. Its protein is CASSWGDRGRGGNQPQHF.

This clone has just a few counts. This sequence joins TRBV28 and TRBJ1-1, with 8 bases lining up with TRBD1. V shed 2 bases, J shed 7 bases, and the junction held 9 bases outside the gene matches. The CDR3 covers 15 residues. CDR1 is MDHEN, CDR2 SYDVKM, per germline. The CDR3 spells CASSLSATGEFEAFF. CDR3 nucleotides: TGTGCCAGCAGTTTAAGCGCGACAGGGGAGTTTGAAGCTTTCTTT.